The entry below describes one T cell receptor (beta chain). Its antigen is as yet unknown. Its ends do not fully match the called genes, so a read error is possible. This specimen belongs to a study of T cells in Graves' hyperthyroidism and ophthalmopathy. What was amplified from RNA transcripts were TCR beta CDR3 regions. TCR CDR3 regions were first amplified by RT-PCR with HTBI primers. TCRdb reprocessed the multiplex PCR reads via MiXCR and lists one record per CDR3 protein. The sample shows 500,000 to 800,000 distinct CDR3 sequences, approximately 42% of them seen only once. Germline V lookup: CDR1 LNHDA, CDR2 SQIVND (reference sequence). This CDR3 spans 12 amino acids. Whole-study findings and limits: The model anticipated ophthalmopathy a median about six months pre-onset. Most thyroid clonotypes expanded above 0.001 were also detected in blood.

The chain uses TRBV19 and TRBJ1-2; D is unclear. Specimen: peripheral blood or thyroid tissue (not recorded which). This clonotype was obtained from an adult man with Graves' disease, either hyperthyroidism or ophthalmopathy (not recorded which). This chain's CDR3 is CASSMNGYGHTF. Written as DNA, the CDR3 is TGTGCCAGTAGTATGAACGGCTATGGCCACACCTTC.